Below, 23 T cell receptor beta chains from the same sample are listed, as sequenced in a study of Graves' ophthalmopathy and Graves' hyperthyroidism. The sequenced template was RNA, covering the TCR beta CDR3 region. HTBI-primed RT-PCR formed the first round, and a multiplex PCR formed the second. TCRdb used MiXCR to reprocess the multiplex PCR reads, holding one entry per CDR3 protein. The repertoire holds 200,000 to 250,000 distinct CDR3 sequences, roughly 21% seen once, with roughly 45% in the top ten. The source material was peripheral blood. The receptor source for this set is a woman aged 50 to 65 with Graves' ophthalmopathy.

The J gene is TRBJ1-5, the V gene TRBV28; 9 bases agree with TRBD1. Per germline, CDR1 MDHEN and CDR2 SYDVKM. CDR3 size: 15 residues. The V gene end was trimmed by 3 bases and the J gene end by 7 bases; junction bases not matched to a gene: 7. The CDR3 here is CASSLEQGAGQPQHF. The CDR3 region has the DNA TGTGCCAGCAGTTTGGAACAGGGGGCCGGGCAGCCCCAGCATTTT. Together with reference TRBV28 and TRBJ1-5, the CDR3 gives the full variable domain: DVKVTQSSRYLVKRTGEKVFLECVQDMDHENMFWYRQDPGLGLRLIYFSYDVKMKEKGDIPEGYSVSREKKERFSLILESASTNQTSMYLCASSLEQGAGQPQHFGDGTRLSIL.

This clonotype was found a few times. The rearrangement links TRBV12-3 or TRBV12-4 to TRBJ2-5; 8 bases map to TRBD2. J lost 5 bases, V lost 8 bases, and 10 bases had no gene match. This CDR3 is 14 amino acids long. CDR3 region: CASWGTGGSETQYF. The CDR3 DNA sequence: TGTGCCAGCTGGGGGACGGGGGGGTCGGAGACCCAGTACTTC.

Ten or more counts support this clonotype. The chain employs TRBV25-1 and TRBJ2-7; 7 bases align to TRBD2. This CDR3 contains 13 residues. CDR1 and CDR2 (germline): MGHDK, SYGVNS. V was clipped by 6 bases and J by 4 bases; unmatched bases: 6. The CDR3 is CASSQLGGYEQYF. The CDR3 DNA reads TGTGCCAGCAGCCAGTTGGGGGGGTACGAGCAGTACTTC.

In this sample, this clonotype turned up many times. The CDR3 reads CASSQPDRGWETQYF. The CDR3 DNA sequence: TGCGCCAGCAGCCAACCCGACAGGGGTTGGGAGACCCAGTACTTC. The rearrangement links TRBV4-1 to TRBJ2-5, with 8 bases identical to TRBD1. The length of the CDR3 is 15 residues. V was pared by 2 bases and J by 5 bases, with 7 bases of the junction left unmatched. Looked up from germline, CDR1 is MGHRA and CDR2 is YSYEKL.

In its sample, this clonotype was seen many times. This chain uses TRBV20-1 with TRBJ2-7, with 10 nucleotides matching TRBD2. The CDR3 consists of 14 residues. From germline, CDR1 is DFQATT and CDR2 SNEGSKA (reference sequence). The V gene end was trimmed by 5 bases and the J gene end by 0 bases; junction bases not matched to a gene: 4. DNA of the CDR3: TGCAGTGCTTCTAGCGGGAGAAGCTCCTACGAGCAGTACTTC. It is translated as CSASSGRSSYEQYF.

This clonotype showed up many times. The chain recombines TRBV7-6 with TRBJ1-2, with 7 bases that match TRBD1. Germline CDR1 SGHVS, CDR2 FNYEAQ. V dropped 5 bases and J dropped 4; count of bases not matched to a gene: 4. The CDR3 is 13 amino acids. The CDR3 nucleotides are TGTGCCAGCAGCCCCGACAGGGCCTATGGCTACACCTTC. Residues: CASSPDRAYGYTF.

This clonotype was observed a handful of times. The V and J genes are TRBV3-1 and TRBJ1-2; weak D call: TRBD1 (5 bases). CDR3 length equals 13 residues. Trimming stripped 4 bases from V and 7 bases from J, with 13 bases between. CDR1 is LGHDT and CDR2 is YNNKEL in the germline V gene (reference sequence). The CDR3 here is CASSPDGQGGYTF. The CDR3 bases are TGTGCCAGCAGCCCCGACGGGCAGGGTGGCTACACCTTC.

The chain combines TRBV5-4 with TRBJ2-7; D not resolved. Per the germline V gene, CDR1 is SGHNT and CDR2 is YYREEE (reference sequence). This CDR3 contains 16 residues. Trimming left V 3 bases short and J 4 bases short, with 20 bases between. The CDR3 here is CASSSKVGIIGYEQYF. The CDR3 DNA reads as TGTGCCAGCAGCTCCAAGGTGGGCATAATAGGATACGAGCAGTACTTC.

Comment on this clonotype: A much bigger clone sits one base away, suggesting this may be a read error. V is TRBV11-2 and J is TRBJ2-7; 11 bases fit TRBD2. The V gene end was trimmed by 1 base and the J gene end by 5 bases; junction bases not matched to a gene: 4. Germline CDR1 and CDR2: SGHAT and FQNNGV. The CDR3 spans 15 residues. CDR3 loop: CASSLVAGGKHEQYF. The CDR3 DNA reads as TGTGCCAGCAGCTTAGTAGCGGGAGGGAAACACGAGCAGTACTTC. The full variable domain, completed using reference TRBV11-2 and TRBJ2-7, is EAGVAQSPRYKIIEKRQSVAFWCNPISGHATLYWYQQILGQGPKLLIQFQNNGVVDDSQLPKDRFSAERLKGVDSTLKIQPAKLEDSAVYLCASSLVAGGKHEQYFGPGTRLTVT.

This clonotype was seen many times. The chain carries TRBV20-1 and TRBJ2-7; possibly TRBD1 for D (7 bases). V was cut by 0 bases and J by 0 bases, with 15 bases left in between. CDR1 DFQATT and CDR2 SNEGSKA come from the germline V gene (reference sequence). CDR3 length: 16 amino acids. The CDR3 protein is CSARDATGRSSYEQYF. CDR3 in DNA: TGCAGTGCTAGAGATGCGACAGGGAGGAGCTCCTACGAGCAGTACTTC.

The table lists this clonotype with a few counts. The V call is TRBV30, the J call TRBJ2-7; D gene unclear. Germline CDR1 and CDR2: GTSNPN and SVGIG (reference sequence). V was clipped by 4 bases and J by 10 bases, with 17 bases between them. CDR3 length equals 12 residues. CDR3 in amino acids: CAWMSPMESQYF. The CDR3 DNA sequence: TGTGCCTGGATGTCTCCAATGGAGAGCCAGTACTTC.

The V call is TRBV6-2 or TRBV6-3, the J call TRBJ2-7; D possibly corresponds to TRBD1 (6 bases). CDR3 length equals 16 residues. The germline V gene has CDR1 MNHEY and CDR2 SVGEGT. Trimming removed 7 bases at V and 3 bases at J, with 22 bases between. DNA of the CDR3: TGTGCCAGCAAGGGTTCAGGGGCGTCCGAAATCTACGAGCAGTACTTC. This gives the protein CASKGSGASEIYEQYF.

This clonotype was seen repeatedly, ten times or more. The V and J genes are TRBV6-1 and TRBJ2-7; 7 nucleotides agree with TRBD2. Germline trimming cut 1 base from V and 6 bases from J; bases unmatched to any gene: 9. CDR3 length equals 15 residues. The germline V gene has CDR1 MNHNS and CDR2 SASEGT. Here the CDR3 reads CASSEEAGRAREQYF. As DNA, the CDR3 is TGTGCCAGCAGTGAAGAAGCAGGGAGGGCTCGCGAGCAGTACTTC.

Regarding this clonotype: One base away lies a much larger clone, so this may be a sequencing read error. The chain uses TRBV19 and TRBJ2-1, with D possibly matching TRBD1 (5 bases). V was pared by 0 bases and J by 4 bases, with 16 bases between. Germline CDR1 is LNHDA and CDR2 is SQIVND (reference sequence). This CDR3 is built from 17 residues. The CDR3: CASSIERQYPGYNEQFF. CDR3 sequence (DNA): TGTGCCAGTAGTATAGAGAGACAGTACCCAGGATACAATGAGCAGTTCTTC. The whole variable domain, filled in from reference TRBV19 and TRBJ2-1, reads DGGITQSPKYLFRKEGQNVTLSCEQNLNHDAMYWYRQDPGQGLRLIYYSQIVNDFQKGDIAEGYSVSREKKESFPLTVTSAQKNPTAFYLCASSIERQYPGYNEQFFGPGTRLTVL.

This clonotype occurred many times. The V call is TRBV2, the J call TRBJ1-1, with D uncertain. The CDR3 extends over 13 amino acids. Trimming stripped 6 bases from V and 0 bases from J, with 8 bases between. Looked up from germline, CDR1 is SNHLY and CDR2 is FYNNEI. The DNA for the CDR3 is TGTGCCAGCAGGCGTCAAATGAACACTGAAGCTTTCTTT. Residues: CASRRQMNTEAFF.

This clonotype has a count of ten or more. CDR3 residues: CASTGVAGAFEQYF. The DNA for the CDR3 is TGTGCCAGTACGGGGGTAGCGGGAGCCTTCGAGCAGTACTTC. The J gene is TRBJ2-7, the V gene TRBV6-2 or TRBV6-3; 9 positions agree with TRBD2. V lost 9 bases to trimming and J lost 6 bases; unmatched junction nucleotides: 12. This CDR3 comprises 14 residues. CDR1 MNHEY and CDR2 SVGEGT come from the germline V gene.

The chain carries TRBV27 and TRBJ2-7; 10 positions agree with TRBD1. This CDR3 comprises 15 residues. With 2 bases clipped from V and 3 bases from J, the junction kept 4 bases outside the gene matches. Germline CDR1 and CDR2: MNHEY and SMNVEV (reference sequence). The DNA for the CDR3 is TGTGCCAGCAGTTTAGCCGGACAGGGGGACTACGAGCAGTACTTC. Its translation: CASSLAGQGDYEQYF.

Ten or more counts support this clonotype. The gene calls are TRBV20-1 and TRBJ1-5; no clear D gene. V was clipped by 0 bases and J by 0 bases, with 9 bases between them. The germline gives CDR1 DFQATT, CDR2 SNEGSKA (reference sequence). The CDR3 is made up of 15 amino acids. The CDR3 reads CSARDSWSSNQPQHF. CDR3 coding DNA: TGCAGTGCTAGAGACTCTTGGAGTAGCAATCAGCCCCAGCATTTT.

This clonotype was counted many times. This rearrangement joins TRBV20-1 to TRBJ2-7; 7 nucleotides match TRBD2. V was pared by 0 bases and J by 4 bases, with 6 bases of the junction left unmatched. The germline V gene has CDR1 DFQATT and CDR2 SNEGSKA (reference sequence). The CDR3 runs to 14 residues. The CDR3 bases are TGCAGTGCTAGAGAGGGAGGGGCGCGATACGAGCAGTACTTC. It yields the protein CSAREGGARYEQYF.

As regards this clonotype: A much larger clone differs by one base, so this may be a read error. This chain links TRBV19 with TRBJ1-2, with D hard to call. Germline lookup yields CDR1 LNHDA and CDR2 SQIVND (reference sequence). This CDR3 contains 13 residues. Between the trimmed V and J ends, which lost 3 bases and 2 bases, there was a span of 7 bases. CDR3 bases: TGTGCCAGTAGTATGTGGCTAAACTATGGCTACACCTTC. Its protein is CASSMWLNYGYTF.

In this sample, this clonotype turned up once. The chain recombines TRBV6-1 with TRBJ2-7, with D possibly TRBD1 on 6 matching bases. This CDR3 has 14 amino acids. With 8 bases removed from V and 5 bases from J, the gap between germline ends came to 19 bases. The germline CDR1 and CDR2 sequences are MNHNS and SASEGT. The CDR3 is CASEYRDTRNEQYF. CDR3 nucleotides: TGTGCCAGCGAGTACCGGGACACACGGAACGAGCAGTACTTC.

This clonotype showed up many times. V and J are TRBV7-2 and TRBJ2-7, with D possibly matching TRBD2 (6 bases). Trimming took 6 bases from V and 3 from J, leaving 15 bases between them. Germline lookup yields CDR1 SGHTA and CDR2 FQGNSA. The CDR3 length is 14 residues. CDR3 protein: CASSWTGGNYEQYF. CDR3 DNA: TGTGCCAGCAGTTGGACTGGCGGGAACTACGAGCAGTACTTC.

This clonotype appeared many times. The chain carries TRBV12-3 or TRBV12-4 and TRBJ2-6, with D tentatively TRBD1 or TRBD2 (5 bases each). The length of the CDR3 is 16 residues. V dropped 2 bases and J dropped 0 bases, with 8 bases sitting between them. This CDR3 reads CASSLWGFSGANVLTF. The CDR3 region has the DNA TGTGCCAGCAGTTTATGGGGGTTCTCTGGGGCCAACGTCCTGACTTTC.